One and the same sample provided the 2 T cell receptor beta chains below, sequenced in a study of blood T cell repertoires in COVID-19. Sequencing was performed with immunoSEQ multiplex PCR; in TCRdb, only in-frame clones are kept and a portion is missing. The sample holds 25,000 to 30,000 clones, around 89% seen once. The sample consisted of peripheral blood. Receptors originate from a man aged 60 to 69 with acute or convalescent COVID-19.

The genes are TRBV6-5 and TRBJ1-1, with 8 bases that match TRBD1. There are 14 residues in the CDR3. CDR1 and CDR2 (germline): MNHEY, SVGAGI. With V trimmed by 5 bases and J by 3 bases, 5 bases remained unmatched. CDR3 DNA: TGTGCCAGCAGTCCCCAGGGGGCGGACACTGAAGCTTTCTTT. It encodes CASSPQGADTEAFF.

The genes are TRBV16 and TRBJ1-5; D may be TRBD1 (5 bases). Trimming removed 3 bases at V and 9 bases at J, with 15 bases between. Germline V lookup: CDR1 KGHSY, CDR2 FQNENV. The CDR3 sequence is 14 residues long. CDR3 protein: CASSQDNSLGPQHF. The CDR3, as DNA: TGTGCCAGCAGCCAGGACAACAGCCTGGGGCCCCAGCATTTT.